Following are 23 T cell receptor beta chains from one sample sequenced in a study of monozygotic twins with inflammatory bowel disease. Following a re-call of the 5' RACE reads, TCRdb has one entry per CDR3 protein and lacks DNA. This listing includes over 110,000 distinct CDR3 sequences. Sequencing used blood. These receptor sequences come from a human donor with ulcerative colitis or Crohn's disease, or a healthy co-twin of an affected twin (not recorded which).

The chain is built from TRBV3-1 and TRBJ1-1. This CDR3 has 14 amino acids. Germline-derived CDR1 and CDR2 are LGHDT and YNNKEL (reference sequence). The CDR3: CASSQDRMNTEAFF.

The CDR3 here is CASSYSWGSSTDTQYF. The rearrangement joins TRBV6-2 or TRBV6-3 to TRBJ2-3. CDR1 and CDR2 (germline): MNHEY, SVGEGT. CDR3 length: 16 residues.

The chain employs TRBV7-9 and TRBJ1-5; TCRdb lists TRBD1, though no DNA is available to test this call. The CDR3 runs to 13 residues. Germline V CDR1 and CDR2: SEHNR, FQNEAQ (reference sequence). The CDR3 sequence is CASSSPRGGLQHF. Drawing the rest from reference TRBV7-9 and TRBJ1-5, the complete variable domain is DTGVSQNPRHKITKRGQNVTFRCDPISEHNRLYWYRQTLGQGPEFLTYFQNEAQLEKSRLLSDRFSAERPKGSFSTLEIQRTEQGDSAMYLCASSSPRGGLQHFGDGTRLSIL.

This chain links TRBV7-2 with TRBJ2-1; TCRdb outputs TRBD1, but without DNA this stays unchecked. Germline CDR1 SGHTA, CDR2 FQGNSA. The CDR3 is 16 amino acids. The CDR3 sequence is CASSLDPGMGYNEQFF.

Here the CDR3 reads CASSLMVSAVGELFF. This chain joins TRBV11-2 and TRBJ2-2. Germline loops: CDR1 SGHAT, CDR2 FQNNGV. The CDR3 consists of 15 residues.

The CDR3 loop reads CASSLRDYSEQYF. The V gene is TRBV3-1, the J gene TRBJ2-7. Germline CDR1 is LGHDT and CDR2 is YNNKEL (reference sequence). The CDR3 is 13 amino acids.

The chain couples TRBV18 to TRBJ2-5. The germline CDR1 and CDR2 sequences are KGHSH and LQKENI. The CDR3 consists of 15 residues. Here the CDR3 reads CASSPREHDQETQYF.

CDR3 protein: CATSSQTGGTEAFF. The genes are TRBV15 and TRBJ1-1; TCRdb calls TRBD1, which cannot be checked without DNA. The CDR3 spans 14 residues. Germline CDR1 reads LNHNV; CDR2 reads YYDKDF (reference sequence).

The V gene is TRBV12-3 or TRBV12-4, the J gene TRBJ1-2. The CDR3 sequence is 13 residues long. The CDR3 reads CASSLRANYGYTF.

V and J are TRBV4-1 and TRBJ2-5; TCRdb gives TRBD1 as the D gene, but with no DNA this cannot be confirmed. Germline values: CDR1 MGHRA, CDR2 YSYEKL. This CDR3 contains 15 residues. The CDR3 loop is CASSQDGTVQETQYF.

The chain is built from TRBV7-6 and TRBJ2-7. The CDR3 consists of 14 residues. Germline CDR1 is SGHVS and CDR2 is FNYEAQ. The CDR3: CASSLGLATYEQYF. Based on the CDR3 plus reference TRBV7-6 and TRBJ2-7, the full variable domain is GAGVSQSPRYKVTKRGQDVALRCDPISGHVSLYWYRQALGQGPEFLTYFNYEAQQDKSGLPNDRFSAERPEGSISTLTIQRTEQRDSAMYRCASSLGLATYEQYFGPGTRLTVT.

V gene TRBV11-2 combines with J gene TRBJ1-6. Germline V gene lookup returns CDR1 SGHAT and CDR2 FQNNGV. CDR3 size: 18 residues. The CDR3 loop is CASSLVASLSSYNSPLHF.

The chain combines TRBV7-9 with TRBJ1-4; TCRdb gives TRBD1 as the D gene, but with no DNA this cannot be confirmed. Germline V lookup: CDR1 SEHNR, CDR2 FQNEAQ (reference sequence). This CDR3 is 11 amino acids long. CDR3: CASSSGEKLFF.

This chain connects TRBV5-1 to TRBJ1-1; TCRdb selects TRBD1, and the lack of DNA leaves this call unchecked. CDR3 size: 14 residues. From germline, CDR1 is SGHRS and CDR2 YFSETQ. CDR3 in amino acids: CASSSGQTAREAFF.

The rearrangement joins TRBV7-9 to TRBJ2-7; the TRBD2 assignment by TCRdb is unverifiable without DNA. CDR3 length: 15 residues. CDR1 SEHNR and CDR2 FQNEAQ come from the germline V gene (reference sequence). This chain's CDR3 is CASSSGLAGIREQYF. The full variable domain, with the rest looked up from reference TRBV7-9 and TRBJ2-7, is DTGVSQNPRHKITKRGQNVTFRCDPISEHNRLYWYRQTLGQGPEFLTYFQNEAQLEKSRLLSDRFSAERPKGSFSTLEIQRTEQGDSAMYLCASSSGLAGIREQYFGPGTRLTVT.

The chain couples TRBV5-1 to TRBJ2-5; TCRdb indicates TRBD1, and absent DNA this call remains unverified. The CDR3 length is 15 residues. The germline V gene has CDR1 SGHRS and CDR2 YFSETQ. The CDR3 loop reads CASSGGQGTFGTQYF.

The V and J genes are TRBV7-6 and TRBJ2-7. The CDR3 extends over 14 amino acids. In germline, CDR1 is SGHVS, CDR2 FNYEAQ. CDR3 residues: CASSLGSVGYEQYF.

The chain couples TRBV27 to TRBJ1-1; lacking DNA, the TRBD1 call made by TCRdb goes unchecked. Germline V CDR1 and CDR2: MNHEY, SMNVEV (reference sequence). The CDR3 is 15 amino acids. The CDR3 here is CASSLAFGGNTEAFF.

This sequence joins TRBV7-2 and TRBJ1-2; TCRdb selects TRBD1, and the lack of DNA leaves this call unchecked. The CDR3 runs 14 residues. The germline V gene encodes CDR1 SGHTA and CDR2 FQGNSA. The CDR3 is CASSPGAGGYGYTF.

The chain links TRBV11-2 to TRBJ2-4. Per germline, CDR1 SGHAT and CDR2 FQNNGV. The CDR3 sequence is 12 residues long. The CDR3 region is CASSLDLNIQYF.

The chain carries TRBV20-1 and TRBJ1-3. CDR1 and CDR2 from the germline V gene are DFQATT and SNEGSKA (reference sequence). The CDR3 contains 12 residues. This CDR3 is CSAHSSGNTIYF.

The gene calls are TRBV6-2 or TRBV6-3 and TRBJ1-5; the D gene TCRdb calls, TRBD1, cannot be checked with no DNA. The CDR3 totals 16 residues. Germline CDR1 reads MNHEY; CDR2 reads SVGEGT. CDR3: CASSSWGHGSNQPQHF.

This chain uses TRBV18 with TRBJ2-1. CDR1 is KGHSH and CDR2 is LQKENI in the germline V gene. This CDR3 contains 15 residues. This CDR3 is CASSPQSTLYNEQFF.